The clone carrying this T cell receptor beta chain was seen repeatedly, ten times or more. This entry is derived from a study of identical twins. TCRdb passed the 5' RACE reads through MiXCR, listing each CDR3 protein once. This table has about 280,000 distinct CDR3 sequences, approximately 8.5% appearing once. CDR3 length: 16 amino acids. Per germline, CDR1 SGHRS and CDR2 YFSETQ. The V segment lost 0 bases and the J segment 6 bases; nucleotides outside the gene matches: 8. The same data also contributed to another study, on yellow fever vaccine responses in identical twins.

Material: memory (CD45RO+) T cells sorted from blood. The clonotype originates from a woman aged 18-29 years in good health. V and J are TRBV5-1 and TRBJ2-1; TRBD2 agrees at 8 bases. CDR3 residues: CASSLGAGTSSNEQFF. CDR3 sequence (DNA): TGCGCCAGCAGCTTGGGGGCCGGGACTAGTAGCAATGAGCAGTTCTTC.